This TCR beta chain came from a study of blood T cell repertoires in COVID-19. The overall study: Some COVID-19 samples were acute and others convalescent; all came from the United States, Italy and Spain. PBMCs, B-cell-depleted T cells, or T cells were the source of the cDNA or gDNA that made up the material.

Original handling: Estimates of nucleated cell counts were drawn from the amplification of reference gene primers. The data were produced by immunoSEQ multiplex PCR, yet TCRdb's version contains in-frame clones alone and is incomplete. V and J calls and clone size are given by that table; D and trimming were obtained from the DNA. Here the sample spans about 150,000 clones, less than 95% being singletons. The source is a man between 45 and 60 years old with acute or convalescent COVID-19. Sequencing was performed on peripheral blood.

The CDR3 DNA is TGTGCCACCAGCAGAGATGGGGCTAGCACAGATACGCAGTATTTT. Its protein product is CATSRDGASTDTQYF. V is TRBV15 and J is TRBJ2-3; a possible D gene is TRBD1 (5 bases). Looked up from germline, CDR1 is LNHNV and CDR2 is YYDKDF (reference sequence). This CDR3 spans 15 amino acids. Trimming left V 0 bases short and J 0 bases short, with 7 bases between.